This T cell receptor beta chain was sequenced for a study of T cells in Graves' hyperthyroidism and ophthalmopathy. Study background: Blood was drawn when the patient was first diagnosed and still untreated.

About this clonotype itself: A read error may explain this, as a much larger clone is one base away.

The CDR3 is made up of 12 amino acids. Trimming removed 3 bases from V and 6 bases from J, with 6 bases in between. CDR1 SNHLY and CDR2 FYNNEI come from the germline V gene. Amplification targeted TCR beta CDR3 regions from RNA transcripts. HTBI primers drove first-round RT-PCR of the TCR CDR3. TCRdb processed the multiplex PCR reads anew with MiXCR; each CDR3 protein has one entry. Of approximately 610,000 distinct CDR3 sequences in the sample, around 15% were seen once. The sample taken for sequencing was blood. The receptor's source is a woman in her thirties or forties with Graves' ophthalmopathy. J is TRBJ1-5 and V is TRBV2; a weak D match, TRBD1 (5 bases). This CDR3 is CASSDQGQPQHF. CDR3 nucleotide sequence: TGTGCCAGCAGTGATCAGGGTCAGCCCCAGCATTTT.